This TCR beta chain was found in a study of cytomegalovirus exposure and HLA in healthy donors. Study background: Findings of an earlier analysis included under 140 million unique TCR beta sequences from 170 million or so T cells. General study points: There were some public TCRs occurring in many donors, but most TCR sequences were rare. As immune exposure information, only CMV serostatus was available.

With regard to this clone: No antigen is known for it.

PCR primers comprised 60 Vbeta and 13 Jbeta primers. Produced via immunoSEQ multiplex PCR; TCRdb's table is partial and in-frame only. The sample yields about 100,000 clones, around 80% seen once. Germline V gene lookup returns CDR1 MRHNA and CDR2 SNTAGT. CDR3 length: 15 residues. The J segment lost 0 bases and the V segment lost 6 bases, leaving 3 bases of the junction unmatched. Sequenced: PBMCs. The V call is TRBV6-4, the J call TRBJ1-5; 9 bases line up with TRBD1. The receptor comes from a woman in her late teens or twenties in good health and CMV-seropositive. CDR3 residues: CASRRGQGSNQPQHF. The CDR3 DNA reads TGTGCCAGCAGGAGGGGACAGGGTAGCAATCAGCCCCAGCATTTT.